These 14 T cell receptor beta chains came from one sample sequenced in a study of human T cells and chemical hapten exposure. TCRdb reprocessed the RACE reads with MiXCR, giving one entry per CDR3 protein. The table lists some 99,000 distinct CDR3 sequences, roughly a tenth of them singletons, with about 3.4% in the top ten. Indicated time point: patch test 2, 6 weeks after DPC sensitization. Treatment here: therapeutic diphenylcyclopropenone sensitization with weekly scalp DPC. The specimen comprised whole blood, sampled in connection with sensitization to the hapten diphenylcyclopropenone (DPC). The receptors come from a woman between 40 and 50 years old with alopecia areata. Some clones in this sample may be carry-over from other donors' samples.

This clonotype was counted only a few times. The J gene is TRBJ1-1, the V gene TRBV14; no clear D. Trimming cost V 5 bases and J 4 bases, with 11 bases left between them. Germline V gives CDR1 SGHDN, CDR2 FVKESK. This CDR3 is 13 amino acids long. The CDR3, as DNA: TGTGCCAGCAGCTTCTTAGCTAGCACTGAAGCTTTCTTT. It specifies CASSFLASTEAFF.

This clonotype appeared a few times. The chain employs TRBV2 and TRBJ1-2; no definite D call. The ends were cut back, 5 bases at V and 0 bases at J, with 4 bases in the middle. In germline, CDR1 is SNHLY, CDR2 FYNNEI. The CDR3 is 12 residues long. The CDR3: CASSNTNYGYTF. The CDR3 region has the DNA TGTGCCAGCAGTAATACTAACTATGGCTACACCTTC.

In its sample, this clonotype was seen many times. The CDR3 DNA follows: TGTGCCATCAGTGAGTACTTGACAGGGACGAGTGAGCAGTTCTTC. This encodes CAISEYLTGTSEQFF. The chain combines TRBV10-3 with TRBJ2-1, with TRBD1 matching 7 bases. The V gene's germline CDR1 is ENHRY and CDR2 SYGVKD. The CDR3 covers 15 residues. Trimming removed 1 base from V and 9 bases from J; junction bases left unmatched: 9.

This clonotype was seen more than once but under ten times. The genes are TRBV7-9 and TRBJ1-2; 7 bases fit TRBD1. The V gene end was trimmed by 10 bases and the J gene end by 2 bases; junction bases not matched to a gene: 7. Germline assignment: CDR1 SEHNR and CDR2 FQNEAQ (reference sequence). The CDR3 extends over 13 amino acids. The CDR3 sequence: CATKGQLNYGYTF. The CDR3 region has the DNA TGTGCCACGAAGGGACAGCTGAACTATGGCTACACCTTC.

As regards this clonotype: A much bigger clone sits one base away, suggesting this may be a read error. Because the CDR3 is missing its conserved closing phenylalanine or tryptophan, this is likely a read error. The chain couples TRBV7-2 to TRBJ2-7; 7 bases agree with TRBD2. The CDR3 contains 15 residues. Trimming took 2 bases from V and 3 from J; bases not matched to a gene: 7. Looked up from germline, CDR1 is SGHTA and CDR2 is FQGNSA. The CDR3 reads CASSLRSGEGYEQYS. CDR3 sequence (DNA): TGTGCCAGCAGCTTAAGGTCGGGGGAGGGCTACGAGCAGTACTCC.

This clonotype was seen only a few times. The chain links TRBV6-4 to TRBJ2-2; no definite D call. The CDR3 spans 13 residues. CDR1 and CDR2 (germline): MRHNA, SNTAGT. Trimming shortened V by 4 bases and J by 7 bases, and 10 bases separated the two germline ends. In DNA form, the CDR3 reads TGTGCCAGCAGTGCTACGACTGGCGGGGAGCTGTTTTTT. This gives the protein CASSATTGGELFF.

This clonotype was found many times. The rearrangement joins TRBV7-9 to TRBJ2-7, with no clear D. The CDR3 runs 12 residues. Germline V gives CDR1 SEHNR, CDR2 FQNEAQ (reference sequence). V shed 0 bases and J shed 4 bases, with 4 bases lying between them. CDR3 sequence: CASSLALYEQYF. The CDR3 region has the DNA TGTGCCAGCAGCTTAGCCCTGTACGAGCAGTACTTC.

This clonotype showed up many times. V is TRBV4-2 and J is TRBJ2-7; 12 positions agree with TRBD2. J was trimmed by 7 bases and V by 0 bases; bases with no gene match: 10. The CDR3 extends over 17 amino acids. The germline V gene has CDR1 LGHNA and CDR2 YNFKEQ. The CDR3 sequence: CASSQDGASGGAAEQYF. CDR3 sequence (DNA): TGTGCCAGCAGCCAAGATGGGGCTAGCGGGGGGGCCGCGGAGCAGTACTTC.

There are a few counts of this clonotype. The chain uses TRBV4-1 and TRBJ1-2; TRBD1 agrees at 7 bases. Germline CDR1 reads MGHRA; CDR2 reads YSYEKL. With 2 bases clipped from V and 4 bases from J, the junction kept 16 bases outside the gene matches. There are 18 residues in the CDR3. The CDR3 loop reads CASSQPWATGQRPYGYTF. In DNA, the CDR3 is TGCGCCAGCAGCCAACCCTGGGCCACGGGACAGCGACCCTATGGCTACACCTTC.

This clonotype was observed many times. This chain links TRBV5-1 with TRBJ2-7, with D tentatively TRBD1 (6 bases). Germline V lookup: CDR1 SGHRS, CDR2 YFSETQ. The CDR3 extends over 13 amino acids. Trimming took off 8 bases at V and 2 bases at J, with 14 bases between the two ends. CDR3 coding DNA: TGCGCCAGTCGACAGGATCAACCCTACGAGCAGTACTTC. Encoded protein: CASRQDQPYEQYF.

This clonotype was detected ten times or more. This sequence joins TRBV7-6 and TRBJ1-3, with a weak D call TRBD1 (5 bases). CDR3 length equals 17 residues. V was trimmed by 1 base and J by 0 bases, leaving 13 bases between them. The germline gives CDR1 SGHVS, CDR2 FNYEAQ. CDR3 nucleotides: TGTGCCAGCAGCTTAGACACAGGACTGAGCTCTGGAAACACCATATATTTT. Translation gives CASSLDTGLSSGNTIYF.

This clonotype occurred a few times. The CDR3 DNA follows: TGTGCCACCAGCTCCCGTGGGGGGGCTTACTACAATGAGCAGTTCTTC. This encodes CATSSRGGAYYNEQFF. The chain combines TRBV15 with TRBJ2-1, with a weak D call TRBD2 (7 bases). V shed 5 bases and J shed 3 bases, with 17 bases lying between them. Per germline, CDR1 LNHNV and CDR2 YYDKDF (reference sequence). The CDR3 extends over 16 amino acids.

In this sample, this clonotype turned up a few times. The CDR3 DNA is TGTGCCACCAGTGACCCCGGACAGGGGTGGTCCGGGGAGCTGTTTTTT. It codes for CATSDPGQGWSGELFF. The J gene is TRBJ2-2, the V gene TRBV24-1, with TRBD1 matching over 9 bases. Germline V gene data show CDR1 as KGHDR and CDR2 as SFDVKD. V lost 4 bases to trimming and J lost 6 bases; unmatched junction nucleotides: 8. The CDR3 is 16 residues long.

The chain has TRBV18 and TRBJ1-3; the match to TRBD1 covers 8 bases. With 5 bases clipped from V and 0 bases from J, the junction kept 6 bases outside the gene matches. CDR3 length equals 16 residues. Germline V gives CDR1 KGHSH, CDR2 LQKENI. CDR3 protein: CASSAVQGGSGNTIYF. The CDR3 DNA reads as TGTGCCAGCTCAGCCGTACAGGGGGGCTCTGGAAACACCATATATTTT.